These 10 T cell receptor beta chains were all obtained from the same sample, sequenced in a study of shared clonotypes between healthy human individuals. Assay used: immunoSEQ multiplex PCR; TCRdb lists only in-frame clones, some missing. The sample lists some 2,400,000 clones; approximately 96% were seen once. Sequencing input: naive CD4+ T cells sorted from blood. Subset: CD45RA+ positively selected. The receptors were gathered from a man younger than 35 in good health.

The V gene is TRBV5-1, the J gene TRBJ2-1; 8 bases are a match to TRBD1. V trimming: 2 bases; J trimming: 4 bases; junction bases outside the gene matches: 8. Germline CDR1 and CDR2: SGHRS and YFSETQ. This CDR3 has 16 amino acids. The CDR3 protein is CASSFGGTGQYNEQFF. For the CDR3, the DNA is TGCGCCAGCAGCTTCGGCGGGACAGGTCAATACAATGAGCAGTTCTTC. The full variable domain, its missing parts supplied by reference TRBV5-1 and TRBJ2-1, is KAGVTQTPRYLIKTRGQQVTLSCSPISGHRSVSWYQQTPGQGLQFLFEYFSETQRNKGNFPGRFSGRQFSNSRSEMNVSTLELGDSALYLCASSFGGTGQYNEQFFGPGTRLTVL.

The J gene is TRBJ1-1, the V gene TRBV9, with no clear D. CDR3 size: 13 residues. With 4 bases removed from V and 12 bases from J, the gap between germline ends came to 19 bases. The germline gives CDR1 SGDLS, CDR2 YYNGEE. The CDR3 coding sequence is TGTGCCAGCAGCTCTTTAGTGGGTGAGAGGTCTTTCTTT. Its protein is CASSSLVGERSFF.

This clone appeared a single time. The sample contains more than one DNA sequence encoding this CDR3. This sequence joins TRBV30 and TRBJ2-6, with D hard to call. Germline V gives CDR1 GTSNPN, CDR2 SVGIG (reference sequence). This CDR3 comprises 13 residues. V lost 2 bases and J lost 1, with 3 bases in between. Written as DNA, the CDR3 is TGTGCCTGGAGTCGTTCTGGGGCCAACGTCCTGACTTTC. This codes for CAWSRSGANVLTF.

The CDR3 coding sequence is TGTGCCAGCAGTGAAACACCGGGGGTCGGGGAGCTGTTTTTT. This codes for CASSETPGVGELFF. The gene calls are TRBV2 and TRBJ2-2; possible D gene TRBD2, 6 bases. Trimming shortened V by 2 bases and J by 7 bases, and 11 bases separated the two germline ends. The CDR3 is made up of 14 amino acids. Germline-derived CDR1 and CDR2 are SNHLY and FYNNEI.

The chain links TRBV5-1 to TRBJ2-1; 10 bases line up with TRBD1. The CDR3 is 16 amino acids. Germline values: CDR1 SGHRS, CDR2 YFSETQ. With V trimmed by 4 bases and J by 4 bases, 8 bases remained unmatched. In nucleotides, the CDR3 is TGCGCCAGCAGCCGAGGAACGGGACAGGGGTACAATGAGCAGTTCTTC. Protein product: CASSRGTGQGYNEQFF.

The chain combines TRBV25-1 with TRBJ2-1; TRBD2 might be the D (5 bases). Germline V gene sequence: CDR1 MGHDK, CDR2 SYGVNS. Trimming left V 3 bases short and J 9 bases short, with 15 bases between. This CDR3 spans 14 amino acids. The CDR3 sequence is CASSDSGKFGEQFF. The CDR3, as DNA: TGTGCCAGCAGTGACAGCGGAAAATTTGGTGAGCAGTTCTTC. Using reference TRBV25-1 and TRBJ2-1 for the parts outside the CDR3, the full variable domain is EADIYQTPRYLVIGTGKKITLECSQTMGHDKMYWYQQDPGMELHLIHYSYGVNSTEKGDLSSESTVSRIRTEHFPLTLESARPSHTSQYLCASSDSGKFGEQFFGPGTRLTVL.

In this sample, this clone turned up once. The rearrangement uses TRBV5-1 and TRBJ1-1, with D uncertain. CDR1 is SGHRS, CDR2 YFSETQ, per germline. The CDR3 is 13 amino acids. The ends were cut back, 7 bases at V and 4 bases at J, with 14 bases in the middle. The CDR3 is CASHTEAFTEAFF. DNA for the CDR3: TGCGCCAGCCATACAGAGGCCTTCACTGAAGCTTTCTTT.

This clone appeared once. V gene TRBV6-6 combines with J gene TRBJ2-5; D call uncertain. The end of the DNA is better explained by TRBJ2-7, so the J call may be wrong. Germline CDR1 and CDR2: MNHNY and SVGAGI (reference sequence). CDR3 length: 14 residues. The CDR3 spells CASSSFTTLREQYF. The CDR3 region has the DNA TGTGCCAGCAGTTCCTTCACGACCCTTCGCGAGCAGTACTTC.

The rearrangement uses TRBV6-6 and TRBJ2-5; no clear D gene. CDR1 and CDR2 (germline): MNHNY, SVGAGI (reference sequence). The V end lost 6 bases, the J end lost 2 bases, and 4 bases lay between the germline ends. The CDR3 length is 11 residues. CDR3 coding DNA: TGTGCCAGCAGAAAACAAGAGACCCAGTACTTC. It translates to CASRKQETQYF.

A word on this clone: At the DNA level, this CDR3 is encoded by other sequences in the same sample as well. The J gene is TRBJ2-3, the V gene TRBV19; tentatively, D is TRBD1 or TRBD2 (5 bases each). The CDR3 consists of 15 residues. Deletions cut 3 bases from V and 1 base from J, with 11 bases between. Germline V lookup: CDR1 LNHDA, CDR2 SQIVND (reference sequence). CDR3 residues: CASSMGLAGTDTQYF. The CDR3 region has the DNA TGTGCCAGTAGTATGGGGCTAGCAGGCACAGATACGCAGTATTTT.